This T cell receptor beta chain was observed in a study of blood T cell repertoires in COVID-19. Study details: Sites in the United States, Italy and Spain provided acute and convalescent COVID-19 samples. Sources were T cells, B-cell-depleted T cells, or PBMCs; the material itself was cDNA or gDNA.

The CDR3 consists of 14 residues. Germline CDR1 MDHEN, CDR2 SYDVKM. Between the trimmed V and J ends, which lost 5 bases and 0 bases, there was a span of 8 bases. The protocol was immunoSEQ multiplex PCR, while the TCRdb copy is restricted to in-frame clones and leaves out a portion. The data show more than 95,000 clones, about 85% seen once. The J gene is TRBJ1-5, the V gene TRBV28; TRBD1 is a possible D gene (5 bases). The sequence was obtained from a man in his forties or fifties with acute or convalescent COVID-19. What was sequenced was peripheral blood. The CDR3 is CASSRTSSNQPQHF. Written as DNA, the CDR3 is TGTGCCAGCAGTCGGACAAGTAGCAATCAGCCCCAGCATTTT.